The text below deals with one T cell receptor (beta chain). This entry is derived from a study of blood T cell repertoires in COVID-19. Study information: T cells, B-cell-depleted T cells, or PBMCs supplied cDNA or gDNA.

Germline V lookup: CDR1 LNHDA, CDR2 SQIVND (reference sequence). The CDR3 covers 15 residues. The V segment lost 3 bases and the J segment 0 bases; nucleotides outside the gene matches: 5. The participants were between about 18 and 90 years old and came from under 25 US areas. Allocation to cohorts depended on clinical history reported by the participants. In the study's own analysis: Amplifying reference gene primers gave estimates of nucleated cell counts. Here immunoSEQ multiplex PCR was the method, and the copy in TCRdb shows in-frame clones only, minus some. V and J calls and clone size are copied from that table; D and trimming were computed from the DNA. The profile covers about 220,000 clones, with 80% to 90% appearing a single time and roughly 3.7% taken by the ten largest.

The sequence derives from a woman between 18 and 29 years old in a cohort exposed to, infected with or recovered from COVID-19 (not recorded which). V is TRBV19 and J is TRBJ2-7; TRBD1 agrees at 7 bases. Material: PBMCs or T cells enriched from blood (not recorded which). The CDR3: CASSISGTASYEQYF. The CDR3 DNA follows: TGTGCCAGTAGTATCTCCGGGACAGCCTCCTACGAGCAGTACTTC.